This TCR beta chain was recovered during a study of control samples from healthy donors and cancer patients. Clones were read by immunoSEQ multiplex PCR, and TCRdb kept only the in-frame ones, dropping some. The sample contains 95,000 to 100,000 clones, more than 75% of which appear only once. This clone occurred a few times. V lost 3 bases and J 5 bases, leaving 10 bases between the germline ends. Per the germline V gene, CDR1 is LGHNA and CDR2 is YNFKEQ. This CDR3 region has 14 residues. This chain links TRBV4-2 with TRBJ2-2, with no clear D. The clonotype was recovered from a man aged 60-69 years in good health. Sequencing was carried out using blood. The CDR3 here is CASSQEIRTGELFF. The CDR3 nucleotides read TGTGCCAGCAGCCAGGAAATAAGGACCGGGGAGCTGTTTTTT.